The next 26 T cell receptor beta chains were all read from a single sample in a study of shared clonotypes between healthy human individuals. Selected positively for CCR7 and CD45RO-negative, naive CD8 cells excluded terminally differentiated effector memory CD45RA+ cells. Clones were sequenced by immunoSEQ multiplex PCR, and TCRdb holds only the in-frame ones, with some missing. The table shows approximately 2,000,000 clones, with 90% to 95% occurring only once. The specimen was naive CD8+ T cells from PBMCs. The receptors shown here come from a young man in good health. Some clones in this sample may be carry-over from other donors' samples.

This CDR3 reads CASRGWGGAYGYTF. CDR3 DNA sequence: TGTGCCAGCAGGGGATGGGGGGGAGCATATGGCTACACCTTC. V is TRBV27 and J is TRBJ1-2; D is perhaps TRBD1 (5 bases). The CDR3 sequence is 14 residues long. V was clipped by 6 bases and J by 5 bases, with 16 bases between them. Germline CDR1 is MNHEY and CDR2 is SMNVEV (reference sequence).

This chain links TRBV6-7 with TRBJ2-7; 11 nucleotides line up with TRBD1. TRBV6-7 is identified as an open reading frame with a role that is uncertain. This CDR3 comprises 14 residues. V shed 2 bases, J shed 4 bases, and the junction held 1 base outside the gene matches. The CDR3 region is CASSYRDRGYEQYF. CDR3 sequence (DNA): TGTGCCAGCAGTTACCGGGACAGGGGGTACGAGCAGTACTTC.

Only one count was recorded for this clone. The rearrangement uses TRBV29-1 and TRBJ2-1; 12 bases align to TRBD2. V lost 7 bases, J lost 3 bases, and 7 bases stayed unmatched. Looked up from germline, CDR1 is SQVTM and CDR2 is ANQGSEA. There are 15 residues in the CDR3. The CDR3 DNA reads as TGCAGCGGGGGTTGGGGACTAGCGGGCTACAATGAGCAGTTCTTC. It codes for CSGGWGLAGYNEQFF.

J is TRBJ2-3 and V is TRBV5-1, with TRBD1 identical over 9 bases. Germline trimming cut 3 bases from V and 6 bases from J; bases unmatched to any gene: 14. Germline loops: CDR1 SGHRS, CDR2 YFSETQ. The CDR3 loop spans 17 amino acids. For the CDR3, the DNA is TGCGCCAGCAGCTCAACAGGGGGCGCGAGGGATAGGGATACGCAGTATTTT. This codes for CASSSTGGARDRDTQYF.

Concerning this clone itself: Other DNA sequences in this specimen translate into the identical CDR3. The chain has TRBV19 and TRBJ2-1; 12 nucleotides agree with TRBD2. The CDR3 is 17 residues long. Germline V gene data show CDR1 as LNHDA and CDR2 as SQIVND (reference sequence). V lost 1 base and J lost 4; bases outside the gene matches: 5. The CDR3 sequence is CASSIVGLAGGYNEQFF. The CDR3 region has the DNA TGTGCCAGTAGTATAGTCGGGCTAGCGGGAGGGTACAATGAGCAGTTCTTC.

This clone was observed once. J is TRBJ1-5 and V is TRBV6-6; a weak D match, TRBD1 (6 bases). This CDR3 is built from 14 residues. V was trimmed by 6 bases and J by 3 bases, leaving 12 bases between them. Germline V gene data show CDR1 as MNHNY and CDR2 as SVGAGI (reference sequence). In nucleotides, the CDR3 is TGTGCCAGCAGCCACGGGACAAACAATCAGCCCCAGCATTTT. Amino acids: CASSHGTNNQPQHF.

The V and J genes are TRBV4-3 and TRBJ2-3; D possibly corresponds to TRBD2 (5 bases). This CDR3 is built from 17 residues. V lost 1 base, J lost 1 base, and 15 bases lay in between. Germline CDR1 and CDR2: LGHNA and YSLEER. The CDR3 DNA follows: TGCGCCAGCAGCCAAGCAGTCCTTTCGGAGGGCACAGATACGCAGTATTTT. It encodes CASSQAVLSEGTDTQYF.

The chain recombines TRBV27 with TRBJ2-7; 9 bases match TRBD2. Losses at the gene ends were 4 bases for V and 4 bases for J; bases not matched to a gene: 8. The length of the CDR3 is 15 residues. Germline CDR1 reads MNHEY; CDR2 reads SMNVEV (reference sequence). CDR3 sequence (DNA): TGTGCCAGCAGTTCTCTTAGCGGGAGTCGGTACGAGCAGTACTTC. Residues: CASSSLSGSRYEQYF.

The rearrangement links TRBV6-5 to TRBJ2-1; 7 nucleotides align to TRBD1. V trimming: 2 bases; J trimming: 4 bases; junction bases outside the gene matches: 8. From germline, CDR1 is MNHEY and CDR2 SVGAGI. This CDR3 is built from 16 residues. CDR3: CASSYQGQWRYNEQFF. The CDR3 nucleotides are TGTGCCAGCAGTTACCAGGGACAGTGGAGGTACAATGAGCAGTTCTTC.

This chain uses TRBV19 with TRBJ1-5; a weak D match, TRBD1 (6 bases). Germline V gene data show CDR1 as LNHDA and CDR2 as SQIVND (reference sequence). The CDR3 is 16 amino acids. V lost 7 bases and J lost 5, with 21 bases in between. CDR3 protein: CASTDLGGASHQPQHF. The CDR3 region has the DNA TGTGCCAGTACCGATCTTGGGGGGGCTTCCCATCAGCCCCAGCATTTT.

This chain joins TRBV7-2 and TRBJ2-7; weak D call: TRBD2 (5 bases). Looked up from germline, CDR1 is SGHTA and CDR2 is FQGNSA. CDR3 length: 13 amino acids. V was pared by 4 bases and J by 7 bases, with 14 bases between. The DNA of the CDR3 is TGTGCCAGCAGCTCCCTCGTTAGGGAGGAGCAGTACTTC. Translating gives CASSSLVREEQYF.

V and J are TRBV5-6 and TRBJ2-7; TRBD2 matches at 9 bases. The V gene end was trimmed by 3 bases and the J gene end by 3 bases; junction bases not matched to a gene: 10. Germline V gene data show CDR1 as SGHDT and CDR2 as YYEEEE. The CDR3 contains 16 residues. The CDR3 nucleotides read TGTGCCAGCAGCTCGGGGCTGGGCGGGAGGGTCTACGAGCAGTACTTC. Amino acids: CASSSGLGGRVYEQYF.

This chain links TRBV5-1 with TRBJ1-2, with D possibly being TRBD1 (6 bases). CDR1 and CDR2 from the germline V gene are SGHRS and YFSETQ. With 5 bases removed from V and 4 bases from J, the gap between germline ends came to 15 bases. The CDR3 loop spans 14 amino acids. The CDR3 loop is CASRQGLAGYGYTF. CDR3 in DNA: TGCGCCAGCAGACAGGGACTCGCGGGCTATGGCTACACCTTC.

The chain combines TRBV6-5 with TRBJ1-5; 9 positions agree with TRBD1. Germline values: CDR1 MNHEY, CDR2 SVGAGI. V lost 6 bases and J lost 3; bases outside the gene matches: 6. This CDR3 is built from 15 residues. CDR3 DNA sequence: TGTGCCAGCAGGCCGGGACAGGGCTACAATCAGCCCCAGCATTTT. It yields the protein CASRPGQGYNQPQHF.

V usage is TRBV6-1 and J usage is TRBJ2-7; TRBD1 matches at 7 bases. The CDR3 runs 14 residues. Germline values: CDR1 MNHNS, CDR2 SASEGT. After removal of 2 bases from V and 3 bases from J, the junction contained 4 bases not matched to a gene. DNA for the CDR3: TGTGCCAGCAGTGAAAGCAGGGGGTTCTACGAGCAGTACTTC. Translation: CASSESRGFYEQYF.

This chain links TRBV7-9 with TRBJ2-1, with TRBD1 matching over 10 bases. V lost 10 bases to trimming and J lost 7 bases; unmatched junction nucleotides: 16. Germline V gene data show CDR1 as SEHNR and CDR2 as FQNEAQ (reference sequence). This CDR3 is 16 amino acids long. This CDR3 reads CANALMGQGFVNEQFF. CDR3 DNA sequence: TGTGCCAACGCCCTAATGGGACAGGGGTTTGTAAATGAGCAGTTCTTC.

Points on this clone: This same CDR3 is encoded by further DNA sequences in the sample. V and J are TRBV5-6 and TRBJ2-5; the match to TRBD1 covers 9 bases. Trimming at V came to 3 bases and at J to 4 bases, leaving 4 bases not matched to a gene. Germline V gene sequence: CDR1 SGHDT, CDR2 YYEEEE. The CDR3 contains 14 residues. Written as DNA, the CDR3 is TGTGCCAGCAGCTCCGGGACAGGGCTAGAGACCCAGTACTTC. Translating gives CASSSGTGLETQYF.

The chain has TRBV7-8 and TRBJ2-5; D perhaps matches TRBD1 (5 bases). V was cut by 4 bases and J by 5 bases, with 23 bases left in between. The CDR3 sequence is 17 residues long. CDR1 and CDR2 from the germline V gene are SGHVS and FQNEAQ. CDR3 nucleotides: TGTGCCAGCAGCTCCCAACCGGGCCACAGGACCTTGGAGACCCAGTACTTC. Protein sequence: CASSSQPGHRTLETQYF.

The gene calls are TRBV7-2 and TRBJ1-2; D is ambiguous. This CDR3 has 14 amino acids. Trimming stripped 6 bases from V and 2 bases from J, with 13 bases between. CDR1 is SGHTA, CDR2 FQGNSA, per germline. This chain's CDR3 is CASSQRGFNYGYTF. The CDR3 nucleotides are TGTGCCAGCAGTCAGAGAGGGTTCAACTATGGCTACACCTTC.

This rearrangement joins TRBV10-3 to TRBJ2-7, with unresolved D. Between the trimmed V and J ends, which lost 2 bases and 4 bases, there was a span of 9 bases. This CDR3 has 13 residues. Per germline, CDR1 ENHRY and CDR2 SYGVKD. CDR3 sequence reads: CAISEGHPYEQYF. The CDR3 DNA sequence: TGTGCCATCAGTGAGGGGCATCCGTACGAGCAGTACTTC.

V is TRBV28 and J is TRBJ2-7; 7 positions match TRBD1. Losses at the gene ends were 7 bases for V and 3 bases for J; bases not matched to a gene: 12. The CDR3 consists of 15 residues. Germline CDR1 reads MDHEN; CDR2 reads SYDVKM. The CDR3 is CASIATGDLHYEQYF. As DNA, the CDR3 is TGTGCCAGCATTGCAACAGGGGACCTTCACTACGAGCAGTACTTC. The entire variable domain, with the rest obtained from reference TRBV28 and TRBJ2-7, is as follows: DVKVTQSSRYLVKRTGEKVFLECVQDMDHENMFWYRQDPGLGLRLIYFSYDVKMKEKGDIPEGYSVSREKKERFSLILESASTNQTSMYLCASIATGDLHYEQYFGPGTRLTVT.

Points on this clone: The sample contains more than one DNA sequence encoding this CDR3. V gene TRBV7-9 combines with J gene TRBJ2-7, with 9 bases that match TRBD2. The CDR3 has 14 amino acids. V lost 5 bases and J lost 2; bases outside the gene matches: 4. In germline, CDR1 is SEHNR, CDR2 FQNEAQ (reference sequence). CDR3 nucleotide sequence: TGTGCCAGCAGCCCGCGGGGGGGGCCCTACGAGCAGTACTTC. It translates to CASSPRGGPYEQYF.

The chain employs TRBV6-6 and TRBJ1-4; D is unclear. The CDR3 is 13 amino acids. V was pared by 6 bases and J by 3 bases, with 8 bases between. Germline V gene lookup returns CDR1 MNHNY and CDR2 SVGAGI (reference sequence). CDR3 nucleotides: TGTGCCAGCAGGGGAACGGCTAATGAAAAACTGTTTTTT. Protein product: CASRGTANEKLFF.

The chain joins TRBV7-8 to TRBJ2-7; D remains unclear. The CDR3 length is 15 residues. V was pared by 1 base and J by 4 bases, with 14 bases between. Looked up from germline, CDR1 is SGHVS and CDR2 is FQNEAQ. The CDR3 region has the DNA TGTGCCAGCAGCTTAGACCTCGGCCTCCTTTACGAGCAGTACTTC. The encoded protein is CASSLDLGLLYEQYF.

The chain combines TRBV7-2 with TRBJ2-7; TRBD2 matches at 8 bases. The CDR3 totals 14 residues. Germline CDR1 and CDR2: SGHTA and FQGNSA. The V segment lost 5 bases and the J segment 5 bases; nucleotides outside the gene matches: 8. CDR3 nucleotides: TGTGCCAGCAGCCCGGTCGGGACTAGGAACGAGCAGTACTTC. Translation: CASSPVGTRNEQYF.

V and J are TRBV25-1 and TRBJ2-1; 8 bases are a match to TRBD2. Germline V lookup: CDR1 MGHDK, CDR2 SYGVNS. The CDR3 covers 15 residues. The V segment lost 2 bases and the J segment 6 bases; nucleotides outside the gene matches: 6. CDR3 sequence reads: CASSEGLAGSNEQFF. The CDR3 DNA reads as TGTGCCAGCAGTGAAGGGCTAGCGGGCAGCAATGAGCAGTTCTTC.